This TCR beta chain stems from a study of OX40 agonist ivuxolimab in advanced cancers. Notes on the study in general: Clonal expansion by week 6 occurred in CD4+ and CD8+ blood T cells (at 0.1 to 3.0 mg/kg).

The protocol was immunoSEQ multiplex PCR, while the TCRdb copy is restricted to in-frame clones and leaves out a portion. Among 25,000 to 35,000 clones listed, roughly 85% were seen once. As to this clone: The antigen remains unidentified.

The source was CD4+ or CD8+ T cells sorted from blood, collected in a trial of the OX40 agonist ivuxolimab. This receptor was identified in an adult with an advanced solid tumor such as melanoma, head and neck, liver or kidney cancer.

CDR3 in amino acids: CVFGGELSGEQYF. CDR3 nucleotides: TGTGTTTTTGGTGGGGAACTCTCCGGCGAGCAGTACTTC. V gene TRBV21-1 combines with J gene TRBJ2-7. TRBV21-1 is a pseudogene. CDR3 length: 13 residues.